Each of the 30 T cell receptor beta chains below was sequenced from the same sample in a study of shared clonotypes between healthy human individuals. In the naive CD8 group, cells lacked CD45RO and were positively selected for CCR7, so terminally differentiated effector memory CD45RA+ cells were left out. Profiling relied on immunoSEQ multiplex PCR, and the TCRdb table lists in-frame clones only, not all of them. Among about 550,000 clones listed, about 95% were seen once. Sequenced sample: naive CD8+ T cells sorted from blood. The source is a woman aged 30 to 39 in good health.

The chain carries TRBV29-1 and TRBJ1-1; D is ambiguous. Trimming took 4 bases from V and 0 from J, leaving 6 bases between them. The CDR3 extends over 12 amino acids. CDR1 is SQVTM, CDR2 ANQGSEA, per germline. The CDR3 region is CSVAPMNTEAFF. CDR3 DNA sequence: TGCAGCGTTGCCCCCATGAACACTGAAGCTTTCTTT.

The chain carries TRBV5-4 and TRBJ1-5, with D possibly matching TRBD1 (5 bases). This CDR3 is built from 13 residues. The germline CDR1 and CDR2 sequences are SGHNT and YYREEE (reference sequence). The V end was cut by 0 bases, the J end by 8 bases, with 9 bases between. This CDR3 is CASSLGGGEPQHF. For the CDR3, the DNA is TGTGCCAGCAGCTTGGGGGGGGGAGAGCCCCAGCATTTT.

The chain combines TRBV28 with TRBJ2-2; 9 positions agree with TRBD1. The CDR3 runs 19 residues. Per germline, CDR1 MDHEN and CDR2 SYDVKM. V trimming: 5 bases; J trimming: 2 bases; junction bases outside the gene matches: 15. The CDR3 bases are TGTGCCAGCAGTCCTGACCCCCCCCGGGACAGGGTTAACACCGGGGAGCTGTTTTTT. Its protein product is CASSPDPPRDRVNTGELFF.

The genes are TRBV30 and TRBJ1-6, with 8 bases aligning to TRBD1. Germline V gene data show CDR1 as GTSNPN and CDR2 as SVGIG (reference sequence). This CDR3 spans 14 amino acids. V dropped 3 bases and J dropped 7; count of bases not matched to a gene: 5. The CDR3: CAWSAWTGNSPLHF. The CDR3 nucleotides read TGTGCCTGGAGCGCGTGGACAGGGAATTCACCCCTCCACTTT.

The chain has TRBV28 and TRBJ2-7; possibly TRBD1 for D (5 bases). V dropped 2 bases and J dropped 0 bases, with 8 bases sitting between them. The CDR3 length is 14 residues. Germline assignment: CDR1 MDHEN and CDR2 SYDVKM. CDR3 protein: CASSLEDNSYEQYF. In DNA, the CDR3 is TGTGCCAGCAGTTTAGAGGACAACTCCTACGAGCAGTACTTC.

The rearrangement uses TRBV9 and TRBJ2-7, with a tentative D call TRBD2 (6 bases). The germline gives CDR1 SGDLS, CDR2 YYNGEE. Between the trimmed V and J ends, which lost 5 bases and 5 bases, there was a span of 17 bases. This CDR3 is built from 14 residues. CDR3: CASSPRDFLDEQYF. CDR3 DNA sequence: TGTGCCAGCAGTCCCCGGGACTTTCTGGACGAGCAGTACTTC.

The gene calls are TRBV15 and TRBJ2-1; D ambiguous. The CDR3 contains 14 residues. Trimming cost V 5 bases and J 5 bases, with 13 bases left between them. Germline CDR1 and CDR2: LNHNV and YYDKDF (reference sequence). The CDR3 region is CATSGGELDNEQFF. The DNA for the CDR3 is TGTGCCACCAGCGGCGGAGAGCTCGACAATGAGCAGTTCTTC.

The rearrangement links TRBV29-1 to TRBJ2-1; 14 bases are shared with TRBD2. Trimming took 7 bases from V and 5 from J; bases not matched to a gene: 19. This CDR3 is built from 19 residues. CDR1 is SQVTM and CDR2 is ANQGSEA in the germline V gene. CDR3 in DNA: TGCAGCGCGCCCGTAGGACTAGCGGGAGGATCGCGTACAAACAATGAGCAGTTCTTC. Translation: CSAPVGLAGGSRTNNEQFF.

The chain uses TRBV6-5 and TRBJ2-1; the D gene is possibly TRBD2 (5 bases). CDR1 is MNHEY, CDR2 SVGAGI, per germline. This CDR3 is built from 15 residues. The V end lost 6 bases, the J end lost 1 base, and 13 bases lay between the germline ends. The CDR3 spells CASSPLVASYNEQFF. CDR3 nucleotides: TGTGCCAGCAGCCCGTTAGTAGCGTCCTACAATGAGCAGTTCTTC.

Comments on this clone: The same CDR3 arises from other DNA sequences in this sample as well. The chain joins TRBV27 to TRBJ1-1; the D gene is possibly TRBD1 (5 bases). Looked up from germline, CDR1 is MNHEY and CDR2 is SMNVEV (reference sequence). V gave up 5 bases and J gave up 5 bases, with 9 bases separating them. The CDR3 sequence is 12 residues long. CDR3 sequence: CASSTGGTEAFF. The CDR3 bases are TGTGCCAGCAGTACGGGGGGTACTGAAGCTTTCTTT.

This chain uses TRBV7-8 with TRBJ2-7; 7 bases are shared with TRBD1. Looked up from germline, CDR1 is SGHVS and CDR2 is FQNEAQ. V was pared by 2 bases and J by 2 bases, with 24 bases of the junction left unmatched. CDR3 length: 21 amino acids. Written as DNA, the CDR3 is TGTGCCAGCAGCTTACAAGTAGGTAGTACCCCCGGGACAGAGAATCCCTACGAGCAGTACTTC. It is translated as CASSLQVGSTPGTENPYEQYF.

The chain carries TRBV10-3 and TRBJ2-1; 7 bases align to TRBD2. From germline, CDR1 is ENHRY and CDR2 SYGVKD. Trimming cost V 10 bases and J 3 bases; bases outside gene matches: 6. CDR3 length: 13 residues. CDR3 coding DNA: TGTGCCACCTCGGGAGGTATCTACAATGAGCAGTTCTTC. Encoded protein: CATSGGIYNEQFF.

This chain's CDR3 is CASSLSRVGEQYF. CDR3 nucleotides: TGTGCCAGCAGTTTATCTCGTGTGGGGGAGCAGTACTTC. The chain employs TRBV27 and TRBJ2-7; D is unresolved. The CDR3 has 13 residues. CDR1 MNHEY and CDR2 SMNVEV come from the germline V gene (reference sequence). V was cut by 0 bases and J by 7 bases, with 10 bases left in between.

The J gene is TRBJ2-1, the V gene TRBV27; D is ambiguous. The germline V gene encodes CDR1 MNHEY and CDR2 SMNVEV (reference sequence). V lost 3 bases to trimming and J lost 5 bases, with 20 bases between them. The CDR3 is 17 amino acids. For the CDR3, the DNA is TGTGCCAGCAGTTTTGGCAGCTGGCGGAAGCCCCACAATGAGCAGTTCTTC. This sequence encodes CASSFGSWRKPHNEQFF.

The gene calls are TRBV19 and TRBJ1-5; D might be TRBD1 (5 bases). Trimming took off 0 bases at V and 1 base at J, with 13 bases between the two ends. Germline V gene lookup returns CDR1 LNHDA and CDR2 SQIVND (reference sequence). The CDR3 extends over 17 amino acids. The CDR3 region is CASSIDWGSGSNQPQHF. CDR3 sequence (DNA): TGTGCCAGTAGTATAGATTGGGGGAGCGGAAGCAATCAGCCCCAGCATTTT.

The rearrangement links TRBV28 to TRBJ1-3, with TRBD1 as a possible D gene (5 bases). The CDR3 covers 15 residues. Germline V lookup: CDR1 MDHEN, CDR2 SYDVKM. Trimming took off 3 bases at V and 0 bases at J, with 9 bases between the two ends. The CDR3 protein is CASSFFRDSGNTIYF. The CDR3 nucleotides read TGTGCCAGCAGTTTCTTCAGGGACTCTGGAAACACCATATATTTT.

The gene calls are TRBV11-3 and TRBJ2-1; D could derive from TRBD1 or TRBD2 (5 bases each). The germline V and J ends were trimmed by 1 base and 5 bases, with 12 bases remaining between them. The CDR3 loop spans 15 amino acids. In germline, CDR1 is SGHNT, CDR2 YENEEA. This chain's CDR3 is CASSLAGRRHNEQFF. The CDR3 DNA follows: TGTGCCAGCAGCTTAGCGGGACGTCGGCACAATGAGCAGTTCTTC.

There are a few counts of this clone. The sample carries other DNA sequences with the same CDR3. The chain uses TRBV28 and TRBJ2-3; TRBD1 aligns across 11 bases. Germline CDR1 reads MDHEN; CDR2 reads SYDVKM. The CDR3 sequence is 14 residues long. V was clipped by 6 bases and J by 4 bases; unmatched bases: 3. Here the CDR3 reads CASRRDRGSDTQYF. Here the CDR3 DNA reads TGTGCCAGCAGACGGGACAGGGGGTCAGATACGCAGTATTTT.

V and J are TRBV19 and TRBJ1-2; 7 bases line up with TRBD1. Germline CDR1 is LNHDA and CDR2 is SQIVND (reference sequence). The CDR3 consists of 15 residues. The ends lost 3 bases at V and 5 bases at J; junction bases unmatched: 9. CDR3: CASSMVTGTLYGYTF. CDR3 nucleotide sequence: TGTGCCAGTAGTATGGTGACAGGGACCCTGTATGGCTACACCTTC.

J is TRBJ2-7 and V is TRBV27; 10 nucleotides agree with TRBD2. With 8 bases clipped from V and 3 bases from J, the junction kept 4 bases outside the gene matches. The CDR3 totals 13 residues. CDR1 is MNHEY and CDR2 is SMNVEV in the germline V gene (reference sequence). In DNA form, the CDR3 reads TGTGCCAGCGGAAGCGGGAGGGGCTACGAGCAGTACTTC. Encoded protein: CASGSGRGYEQYF.

The chain couples TRBV6-4 to TRBJ1-5, with D unclear. Trimming took 2 bases from V and 7 from J, leaving 18 bases between them. This CDR3 has 16 amino acids. Germline V CDR1 and CDR2: MRHNA, SNTAGT. The CDR3 bases are TGTGCCAGCAGTGACCCCGTGGTCGGGGTTGGGCAGCCCCAGCATTTT. It is translated as CASSDPVVGVGQPQHF.

The chain carries TRBV6-1 and TRBJ1-1; D is ambiguous. The germline V gene encodes CDR1 MNHNS and CDR2 SASEGT. Trimming took off 6 bases at V and 8 bases at J, with 10 bases between the two ends. The CDR3 length is 11 residues. The CDR3 spells CASSPPPEAFF. CDR3 sequence (DNA): TGTGCCAGCAGCCCACCACCAGAAGCTTTCTTT.

This chain uses TRBV6-6 with TRBJ1-2; D gene unclear. This CDR3 region has 13 residues. Germline lookup yields CDR1 MNHNY and CDR2 SVGAGI (reference sequence). V was trimmed by 6 bases and J by 5 bases, leaving 13 bases between them. The CDR3 loop is CASSPVSRYGYTF. The DNA of the CDR3 is TGTGCCAGCAGCCCGGTATCTAGGTATGGCTACACCTTC.

The chain carries TRBV28 and TRBJ1-1, with D uncertain. Germline-derived CDR1 and CDR2 are MDHEN and SYDVKM. Trimming removed 1 base at V and 5 bases at J, with 11 bases between. The length of the CDR3 is 14 residues. The CDR3 reads CASSLLASRTEAFF. The CDR3 coding sequence is TGTGCCAGCAGTTTATTAGCCTCGCGGACTGAAGCTTTCTTT.

This clone was seen just once. The chain combines TRBV19 with TRBJ2-7; 9 positions agree with TRBD2. CDR3 size: 15 residues. V lost 5 bases, J lost 5 bases, and 10 bases stayed unmatched. The germline CDR1 and CDR2 sequences are LNHDA and SQIVND (reference sequence). As DNA, the CDR3 is TGTGCCAGTAGTGTCTTAGCGGGAGCTTTCCACGAGCAGTACTTC. Its protein product is CASSVLAGAFHEQYF.

The chain joins TRBV27 to TRBJ2-7; D may be TRBD1 (5 bases). CDR3 size: 16 residues. Germline loops: CDR1 MNHEY, CDR2 SMNVEV (reference sequence). The ends were cut back, 4 bases at V and 3 bases at J, with 19 bases in the middle. CDR3 in DNA: TGTGCCAGCAGTTGGGGCCCCGGCACCGAATACTACGAGCAGTACTTC. Its translation is CASSWGPGTEYYEQYF.

V gene TRBV7-8 combines with J gene TRBJ2-7, with 9 bases aligning to TRBD1. Unmatched junction bases numbered 12, after V lost 2 bases and J lost 1 base. This CDR3 has 18 amino acids. Germline V gene data show CDR1 as SGHVS and CDR2 as FQNEAQ. Here the CDR3 reads CASSLSRLDRGISYEQYF. In nucleotides, the CDR3 is TGTGCCAGCAGCTTAAGTCGCCTGGACAGGGGAATTTCCTACGAGCAGTACTTC.

The V and J genes are TRBV2 and TRBJ2-5; 7 bases are shared with TRBD2. Germline CDR1 reads SNHLY; CDR2 reads FYNNEI. The CDR3 totals 14 residues. Losses at the gene ends were 8 bases for V and 5 bases for J; bases not matched to a gene: 11. The CDR3 loop is CASYTGEGLETQYF. In nucleotides, the CDR3 is TGTGCCAGCTACACGGGGGAGGGATTGGAGACCCAGTACTTC.

The chain has TRBV5-6 and TRBJ2-1; D ambiguous. This CDR3 has 15 amino acids. The V gene lost 0 bases and the J gene lost 1 base, with 8 bases spanning the gap. CDR1 SGHDT and CDR2 YYEEEE come from the germline V gene. The CDR3, as DNA: TGTGCCAGCAGCTTGGGTATCTCATCCTACAATGAGCAGTTCTTC. This translates into CASSLGISSYNEQFF. Complete variable domain (other parts from reference TRBV5-6 and TRBJ2-1): DAGVTQSPTHLIKTRGQQVTLRCSPKSGHDTVSWYQQALGQGPQFIFQYYEEEERQRGNFPDRFSGHQFPNYSSELNVNALLLGDSALYLCASSLGISSYNEQFFGPGTRLTVL.

This chain connects TRBV29-1 to TRBJ2-7; D is ambiguous. V shed 1 base and J shed 0 bases, with 7 bases lying between them. The CDR3 extends over 13 amino acids. Germline CDR1 and CDR2: SQVTM and ANQGSEA. The CDR3 reads CSVEGQNSYEQYF. As DNA, the CDR3 is TGCAGCGTTGAAGGGCAGAACTCCTACGAGCAGTACTTC.